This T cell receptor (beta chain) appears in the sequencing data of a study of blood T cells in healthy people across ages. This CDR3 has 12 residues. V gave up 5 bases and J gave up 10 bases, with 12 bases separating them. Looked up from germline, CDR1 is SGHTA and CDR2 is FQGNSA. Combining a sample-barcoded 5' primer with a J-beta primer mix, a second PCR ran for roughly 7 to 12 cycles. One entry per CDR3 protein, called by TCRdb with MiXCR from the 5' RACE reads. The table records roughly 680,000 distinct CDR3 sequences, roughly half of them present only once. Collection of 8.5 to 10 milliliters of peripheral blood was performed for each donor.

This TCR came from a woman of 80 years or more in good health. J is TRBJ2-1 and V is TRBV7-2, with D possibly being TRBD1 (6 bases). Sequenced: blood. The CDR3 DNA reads TGTGCCAGCAGCGGCTGGGGGCTGGAGCAGTTCTTC. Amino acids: CASSGWGLEQFF.